This entry lists 29 T cell receptor beta chains sequenced from one sample in a study of human T cells and chemical hapten exposure (dated by TCRdb to about 2021). The meaning of the sample's time point label: pre-sensitization, week 0. Interpreted using the paper, the treatment or condition label stands for: therapeutic diphenylcyclopropenone sensitization with weekly scalp DPC. The method was RACE. Instrument on record: NextSeq 500. TCRdb reworked the public reads: Q25 trimming with fastp, MiXCR clone assembly, productive beta chains retained. Every CDR3 protein is listed once, alongside the most common genes and DNA of its rows. This sample gives about 120,000 distinct CDR3 sequences in total; approximately 12% of them show up just once. The top ten clones comprise roughly 2.8% of the sample. The sample in question was whole blood, obtained in connection with sensitization to the hapten diphenylcyclopropenone (DPC). These TCRs come from a woman under 30 with alopecia areata. Some clones in this sample may be carry-over from other donors' samples.

This clonotype was detected many times. The chain carries TRBV11-3 and TRBJ2-2; the D gene is possibly TRBD2 (5 bases). V was pared by 1 base and J by 4 bases, with 7 bases between. There are 14 residues in the CDR3. CDR1 and CDR2 from the germline V gene are SGHNT and YENEEA. This chain's CDR3 is CASSLVGVTGELFF. The CDR3 coding sequence is TGTGCCAGCAGCTTAGTCGGGGTCACCGGGGAGCTGTTTTTT. Variable domain in full (rest from reference TRBV11-3 and TRBJ2-2): EAGVVQSPRYKIIEKKQPVAFWCNPISGHNTLYWYLQNLGQGPELLIRYENEEAVDDSQLPKDRFSAERLKGVDSTLKIQPAELGDSAVYLCASSLVGVTGELFFGEGSRLTVL.

The rearrangement joins TRBV3-1 to TRBJ2-1, with D possibly TRBD2 on 6 matching bases. This CDR3 contains 17 residues. V was clipped by 3 bases and J by 1 base, with 16 bases between them. Germline V gene data show CDR1 as LGHDT and CDR2 as YNNKEL (reference sequence). CDR3 residues: CASSHVGGPHSYNEQFF. The CDR3 DNA is TGTGCCAGCAGCCATGTCGGGGGACCCCATTCCTACAATGAGCAGTTCTTC.

At least ten counts were recorded for this clonotype. V and J are TRBV4-3 and TRBJ2-7; 7 bases are shared with TRBD2. Trimming took 4 bases from V and 4 from J; bases not matched to a gene: 4. This CDR3 is built from 13 residues. The germline CDR1 and CDR2 sequences are LGHNA and YSLEER. The DNA of the CDR3 is TGCGCCAGCAGCCCTTTTAGCGGGTACGAGCAGTACTTC. Its protein is CASSPFSGYEQYF.

The chain links TRBV29-1 to TRBJ1-1; D gene ambiguous. CDR1 is SQVTM and CDR2 is ANQGSEA in the germline V gene. CDR3 length equals 13 residues. Trimming left V 4 bases short and J 3 bases short, with 12 bases between. The CDR3 bases are TGCAGCGTTGTCGAAAAGGAGCACACTGAAGCTTTCTTT. Translation: CSVVEKEHTEAFF.

This clonotype was counted many times. The chain is built from TRBV13 and TRBJ2-7, with D possibly TRBD1 on 6 matching bases. The CDR3 is made up of 16 amino acids. Germline lookup yields CDR1 PRHDT and CDR2 FYEKMQ (reference sequence). Trimming cost V 1 base and J 3 bases, with 16 bases left between them. This CDR3 reads CASSLEARGKGYEQYF. CDR3 bases: TGTGCCAGCAGCTTAGAGGCCAGGGGAAAAGGCTACGAGCAGTACTTC.

This clonotype was observed at least ten times. The V and J genes are TRBV28 and TRBJ2-1; 8 bases are shared with TRBD1. Germline loops: CDR1 MDHEN, CDR2 SYDVKM. CDR3 length equals 15 residues. V dropped 5 bases and J dropped 4; count of bases not matched to a gene: 7. CDR3 in amino acids: CASSVSGGRYNEQFF. Here the CDR3 DNA reads TGTGCCAGCAGTGTCTCAGGGGGCCGTTACAATGAGCAGTTCTTC.

This clonotype has more than one count but fewer than ten. The chain couples TRBV11-2 to TRBJ2-5, with D unclear. V was cut by 6 bases and J by 5 bases, with 13 bases left in between. The CDR3 has 13 amino acids. Germline V gene lookup returns CDR1 SGHAT and CDR2 FQNNGV. The CDR3 loop is CASRLRSGETQYF. The CDR3, as DNA: TGTGCCAGCAGGTTAAGGTCCGGGGAGACCCAGTACTTC.

This clonotype was counted only a few times. V usage is TRBV5-1 and J usage is TRBJ2-1; perhaps D is TRBD1 or TRBD2 (5 bases each). Per germline, CDR1 SGHRS and CDR2 YFSETQ. The CDR3 loop spans 15 amino acids. V was cut by 1 base and J by 7 bases, with 15 bases left in between. The CDR3 DNA is TGCGCCAGCAGCTTGTCGGGGCATTCAGTGAATGAGCAGTTCTTC. Its translation is CASSLSGHSVNEQFF.

This clonotype was seen repeatedly, ten times or more. V and J are TRBV3-1 and TRBJ1-1; a weak D match, TRBD1 (5 bases). This CDR3 spans 12 amino acids. The V gene's germline CDR1 is LGHDT and CDR2 YNNKEL (reference sequence). V lost 9 bases, J lost 4 bases, and 12 bases lay in between. This CDR3 is CASWQGGTEAFF. For the CDR3, the DNA is TGTGCCAGTTGGCAGGGCGGCACTGAAGCTTTCTTT. Full variable domain (missing parts from reference TRBV3-1 and TRBJ1-1): DTAVSQTPKYLVTQMGNDKSIKCEQNLGHDTMYWYKQDSKKFLKIMFSYNNKELIINETVPNRFSPKSPDKAHLNLHINSLELGDSAVYFCASWQGGTEAFFGQGTRLTVV.

This clonotype was found a few times. The chain uses TRBV2 and TRBJ2-1; 9 nucleotides match TRBD2. The CDR3 runs 16 residues. The germline CDR1 and CDR2 sequences are SNHLY and FYNNEI. Trimming at V came to 7 bases and at J to 5 bases, leaving 12 bases not matched to a gene. The CDR3 reads CASNLRGGEGNNEQFF. The CDR3 nucleotides read TGTGCCAGCAATCTGCGGGGGGGCGAGGGAAACAATGAGCAGTTCTTC. Full variable domain (missing parts from reference TRBV2 and TRBJ2-1): EPEVTQTPSHQVTQMGQEVILRCVPISNHLYFYWYRQILGQKVEFLVSFYNNEISEKSEIFDDQFSVERPDGSNFTLKIRSTKLEDSAMYFCASNLRGGEGNNEQFFGPGTRLTVL.

This clonotype occurred a few times. The chain is built from TRBV5-1 and TRBJ2-7, with D possibly TRBD1 on 7 matching bases. The CDR3 extends over 13 amino acids. CDR1 is SGHRS and CDR2 is YFSETQ in the germline V gene. The V end lost 5 bases, the J end lost 1 base, and 10 bases lay between the germline ends. The CDR3 loop is CASRRDSSYEQYF. The CDR3 nucleotides are TGCGCCAGCAGGCGGGACAGTTCCTACGAGCAGTACTTC.

The chain uses TRBV6-1 and TRBJ1-1, with D uncertain. CDR3 length: 16 amino acids. V was shortened by 2 bases and J by 5 bases, with 18 bases between the two germline ends. Germline-derived CDR1 and CDR2 are MNHNS and SASEGT. The CDR3 region is CASSEHRGYPRTEAFF. The CDR3 DNA follows: TGTGCCAGCAGTGAACATCGAGGCTACCCGAGGACTGAAGCTTTCTTT.

This clonotype has more than one count but fewer than ten. The rearrangement uses TRBV12-3 or TRBV12-4 and TRBJ2-1, with TRBD2 matching 10 bases. The V gene end was trimmed by 8 bases and the J gene end by 6 bases; junction bases not matched to a gene: 13. The CDR3 sequence is 16 residues long. In DNA form, the CDR3 reads TGTGCCAGCCTCTATGAGCGGGGGGGGTCGAGCAATGAGCAGTTCTTC. Translating gives CASLYERGGSSNEQFF.

This clonotype has a handful of counts. This chain connects TRBV20-1 to TRBJ2-1; 9 positions match TRBD2. V shed 6 bases, J shed 8 bases, and the junction held 8 bases outside the gene matches. This CDR3 spans 13 amino acids. Germline-derived CDR1 and CDR2 are DFQATT and SNEGSKA (reference sequence). CDR3 region: CSAASGDLYEQFF. CDR3 in DNA: TGCAGTGCGGCTAGCGGGGACCTTTATGAGCAGTTCTTC.

This clonotype appeared many times. V and J are TRBV6-2 or TRBV6-3 and TRBJ2-7, with 9 bases lining up with TRBD1. Trimming removed 0 bases from V and 3 bases from J; junction bases left unmatched: 0. Germline values: CDR1 MNHEY, CDR2 SVGEGT. This CDR3 is built from 14 residues. CDR3 in amino acids: CASSYSTGGYEQYF. The CDR3 DNA sequence: TGTGCCAGCAGTTACTCGACAGGGGGCTACGAGCAGTACTTC.

This clonotype was counted ten times or more. The chain combines TRBV6-2 or TRBV6-3 with TRBJ1-6; TRBD1 might be the D (5 bases). Trimming removed 6 bases from V and 14 bases from J, with 11 bases in between. The V gene's germline CDR1 is MNHEY and CDR2 SVGEGT. The CDR3 runs to 11 residues. For the CDR3, the DNA is TGTGCCAGCAGCGGAGGGGTATCCCTCCACTTT. This codes for CASSGGVSLHF.

V and J are TRBV6-5 and TRBJ1-6, with 7 bases identical to TRBD1. V trimming: 2 bases; J trimming: 0 bases; junction bases outside the gene matches: 7. This CDR3 contains 18 residues. Per the germline V gene, CDR1 is MNHEY and CDR2 is SVGAGI. The CDR3 protein is CASSYGGTASSYNSPLHF. CDR3 DNA: TGTGCCAGCAGTTACGGCGGGACAGCGAGCTCCTATAATTCACCCCTCCACTTT.

This chain uses TRBV28 with TRBJ2-1; 8 nucleotides agree with TRBD1. The CDR3 has 16 amino acids. With 6 bases clipped from V and 4 bases from J, the junction kept 11 bases outside the gene matches. Germline CDR1 is MDHEN and CDR2 is SYDVKM. CDR3: CASSLTRTGIYNEQFF. As DNA, the CDR3 is TGTGCCAGCAGCCTCACAAGGACAGGGATATACAATGAGCAGTTCTTC.

The rearrangement joins TRBV3-1 to TRBJ2-3; 9 nucleotides agree with TRBD2. CDR1 is LGHDT, CDR2 YNNKEL, per germline (reference sequence). Losses at the gene ends were 0 bases for V and 5 bases for J; bases not matched to a gene: 9. CDR3 size: 17 residues. In nucleotides, the CDR3 is TGTGCCAGCAGCCAAGATCCAAGCGGGGGGATGAGAGATACGCAGTATTTT. This translates into CASSQDPSGGMRDTQYF.

The chain employs TRBV10-3 and TRBJ2-3, with 8 bases matching TRBD2. The germline CDR1 and CDR2 sequences are ENHRY and SYGVKD. The J segment lost 0 bases and the V segment lost 0 bases, leaving 2 bases of the junction unmatched. The CDR3 is made up of 16 amino acids. CDR3 sequence reads: CAISESAGGSTDTQYF. CDR3 DNA sequence: TGTGCCATCAGTGAGTCTGCGGGGGGCAGCACAGATACGCAGTATTTT.

V is TRBV5-1 and J is TRBJ2-7; 9 bases fit TRBD1. The trim removed 8 bases at V and 3 bases at J, leaving 6 bases unmatched. Germline assignment: CDR1 SGHRS and CDR2 YFSETQ. The CDR3 totals 13 residues. Here the CDR3 reads CASRQGVDYEQYF. CDR3 coding DNA: TGCGCCAGTCGACAGGGGGTTGACTACGAGCAGTACTTC. Based on the CDR3 plus reference TRBV5-1 and TRBJ2-7, the full variable domain is KAGVTQTPRYLIKTRGQQVTLSCSPISGHRSVSWYQQTPGQGLQFLFEYFSETQRNKGNFPGRFSGRQFSNSRSEMNVSTLELGDSALYLCASRQGVDYEQYFGPGTRLTVT.

This clonotype was observed at least ten times. This rearrangement joins TRBV20-1 to TRBJ2-5; D unresolved. The CDR3 sequence is 13 residues long. V was pared by 3 bases and J by 1 base, with 9 bases between. The V gene's germline CDR1 is DFQATT and CDR2 SNEGSKA (reference sequence). The CDR3 reads CSASGVLQETQYF. CDR3 coding DNA: TGCAGTGCTAGCGGTGTCCTCCAAGAGACCCAGTACTTC.

This clonotype was seen at least ten times. The chain employs TRBV20-1 and TRBJ1-5; the D gene is possibly TRBD1 (5 bases). Trimming stripped 4 bases from V and 6 bases from J, with 10 bases between. The CDR3 runs 12 residues. In germline, CDR1 is DFQATT, CDR2 SNEGSKA (reference sequence). CDR3: CSAIAGSQPQHF. CDR3 bases: TGCAGTGCTATCGCAGGGAGTCAGCCCCAGCATTTT.

The chain carries TRBV27 and TRBJ2-7, with a weak D call TRBD1 (5 bases). The V gene lost 5 bases and the J gene lost 2 bases, with 10 bases spanning the gap. The CDR3 runs to 13 residues. In germline, CDR1 is MNHEY, CDR2 SMNVEV (reference sequence). The chain's CDR3 is CASSLRQTYEQYF. The CDR3 DNA reads TGTGCCAGCAGTCTTAGACAGACCTACGAGCAGTACTTC.

CDR3 coding DNA: TGTGCCAGCAGTTTATCGGGACAGGGGGCGTACGAGCAGTACTTC. Its translation: CASSLSGQGAYEQYF. This chain joins TRBV27 and TRBJ2-7, with 12 bases identical to TRBD1. The CDR3 is 15 amino acids. Trimming cost V 0 bases and J 4 bases; bases outside gene matches: 1. In germline, CDR1 is MNHEY, CDR2 SMNVEV (reference sequence).

V is TRBV11-3 and J is TRBJ2-2; possible D gene TRBD2, 6 bases. The CDR3 is 19 residues long. With 10 bases removed from V and 0 bases from J, the gap between germline ends came to 27 bases. Per germline, CDR1 SGHNT and CDR2 YENEEA. The CDR3: CATSINGTSPFANTGELFF. For the CDR3, the DNA is TGTGCCACCTCAATCAACGGGACTTCACCCTTCGCGAACACCGGGGAGCTGTTTTTT. The full variable domain, in which reference TRBV11-3 and TRBJ2-2 provide the parts outside the CDR3, is EAGVVQSPRYKIIEKKQPVAFWCNPISGHNTLYWYLQNLGQGPELLIRYENEEAVDDSQLPKDRFSAERLKGVDSTLKIQPAELGDSAVYLCATSINGTSPFANTGELFFGEGSRLTVL.

This clonotype was counted a few times. This chain links TRBV29-1 with TRBJ2-5; D is possibly TRBD2 (6 bases). Germline CDR1 SQVTM, CDR2 ANQGSEA. The CDR3 covers 13 residues. Trimming removed 8 bases from V and 4 bases from J, with 17 bases in between. The CDR3 DNA reads TGCAGCCTCCGCGGGGTACGCGGAGAGACCCAGTACTTC. Translated, it gives CSLRGVRGETQYF.

This clonotype was picked up a small number of times. This chain connects TRBV18 to TRBJ2-1; D possibly corresponds to TRBD1 (5 bases). Germline V CDR1 and CDR2: KGHSH, LQKENI. The CDR3 has 15 residues. The ends were cut back, 2 bases at V and 2 bases at J, with 10 bases in the middle. The chain's CDR3 is CASSPRTMTYNEQFF. In DNA, the CDR3 is TGTGCCAGCTCACCAAGGACAATGACCTACAATGAGCAGTTCTTC.

The chain carries TRBV4-2 and TRBJ2-5; 7 bases are shared with TRBD2. Germline CDR1 LGHNA, CDR2 YNFKEQ. The CDR3 loop spans 17 amino acids. Trimming took 0 bases from V and 2 from J; bases not matched to a gene: 9. The CDR3 DNA follows: TGTGCCAGCAGCCAAGACCGCCTGGGAGCGGGGCAAGAGACCCAGTACTTC. This codes for CASSQDRLGAGQETQYF.